The sequence of this T cell receptor beta chain was determined in a study of T cells expressing NK-cell markers. Study-level information: The TCR beta repertoires were obtained from sorted CD3+CD56+NKG2C+, CD3+CD56+NKG2C- and CD3+CD56-NKG2C+ T cells. One of eight sequenced donors was HCMV-seronegative; the other seven were seropositive.

TCR beta cDNA was made by 5'RACE template switching with UMIs. TCRdb processed the 5' RACE reads again and assigns one entry to each CDR3 protein, with no DNA. This sample contains about 170,000 distinct CDR3 sequences. Germline values: CDR1 MNHNS, CDR2 SASEGT. The CDR3 covers 14 residues. This clonotype originated in a man aged 18-70 years in good health. The chain is built from TRBV6-1 and TRBJ1-4; TCRdb outputs TRBD1, but without DNA this stays unchecked. Sequenced: blood T cells: a sorted CD56 or NKG2C T cell subset, CD4+ or CD8+ T cells, or bulk PBMC T cells (not recorded which). The CDR3 here is CASSRGGNPEKLFF.